The subject of this entry is one T cell receptor (beta chain). Its antigen is not known. Looked up from germline, CDR1 is SGHRS and CDR2 is YFSETQ. The CDR3 is 19 amino acids. V trimming: 0 bases; J trimming: 2 bases; junction bases outside the gene matches: 5. The data derive from a study of cytomegalovirus exposure and HLA in healthy donors. General study findings and limits: For TCR beta chains, V- and J-gene trimming was later linked to a missense DCLRE1C variant. Serostatus for CMV was the only available immune exposure information.

The PCR employed 60 Vbeta primers together with 13 Jbeta primers. Measured with immunoSEQ multiplex PCR; TCRdb has only the in-frame clones, and not every one. The repertoire holds 64,000 or so clones, with about 70% as singletons. This clonotype originated in a man aged 40-49 years in good health and CMV-seropositive. The chain links TRBV5-1 to TRBJ2-2, with 15 bases that match TRBD2. The source material was PBMCs. The CDR3 nucleotides read TGCGCCAGCAGCTTGGAGGGACTAGCGGGGGGCATTAACACCGGGGAGCTGTTTTTT. Its translation: CASSLEGLAGGINTGELFF. Full variable domain (outside the CDR3, taken from reference TRBV5-1 and TRBJ2-2): KAGVTQTPRYLIKTRGQQVTLSCSPISGHRSVSWYQQTPGQGLQFLFEYFSETQRNKGNFPGRFSGRQFSNSRSEMNVSTLELGDSALYLCASSLEGLAGGINTGELFFGEGSRLTVL.